The present entry profiles one T cell receptor (beta chain) with its context. Antigen unknown. These data originate in a study of Ad26.COV2.S vaccination and SARS-CoV-2 variants. Study-wide context: By the intramuscular route, Ad26.COV2.S was given once, or twice 56 days apart.

J lost 15 bases, V lost 3 bases, and 9 bases had no gene match. The CDR3 runs 14 residues. Per the germline V gene, CDR1 is MDHEN and CDR2 is SYDVKM. The treatment: roughly 18 received Ad26.COV2.S at low or high dose, single or two shots; several received placebo; per-sample allocation not given. Day 63 following the first vaccine or placebo injection was when the samples were taken. Immunization relied on an Ad26 vector, which expressed Wuhan-strain SARS-CoV-2 spike. The assay was immunoSEQ multiplex PCR, and TCRdb's table has in-frame clones only and misses some. The repertoire holds hundreds of thousands of clones, with 89% as singletons. Study-level results: Vaccine recipients had higher spike-specific TCR breadth than placebo recipients.

The source was peripheral blood, collected in a trial of Ad26.COV2.S vaccine versus placebo. This chain uses TRBV28 with TRBJ2-1; TRBD2 aligns across 12 bases. The sequence came from a person aged 18 to 65 who received the Ad26.COV2.S COVID-19 vaccine or a placebo. DNA for the CDR3: TGTGCCAGCAGTTTGACTAGCGGGAGAATGGTTCGGTTCTTC. This translates into CASSLTSGRMVRFF.